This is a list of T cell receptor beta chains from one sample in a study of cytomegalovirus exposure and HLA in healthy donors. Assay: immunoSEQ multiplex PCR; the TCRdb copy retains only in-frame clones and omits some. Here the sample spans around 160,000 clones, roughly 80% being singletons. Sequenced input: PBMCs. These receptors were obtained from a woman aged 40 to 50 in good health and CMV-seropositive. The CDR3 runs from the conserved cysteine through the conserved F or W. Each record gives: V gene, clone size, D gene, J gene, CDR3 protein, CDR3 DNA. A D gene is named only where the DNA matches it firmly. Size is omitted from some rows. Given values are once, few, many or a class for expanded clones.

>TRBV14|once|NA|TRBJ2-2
CASSQLTGNTGELFF
TGTGCCAGCAGCCAACTTACAGGGAACACCGGGGAGCTGTTTTTT
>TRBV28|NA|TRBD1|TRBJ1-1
CASSSLPGTGNTEAFF
TGTGCCAGCAGTTCGCTACCCGGGACAGGGAACACTGAAGCTTTCTTT
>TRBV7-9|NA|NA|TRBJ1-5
CASSLTGNSNQPQHF
TGTGCCAGCAGCCTAACAGGGAATAGCAATCAGCCCCAGCATTTT
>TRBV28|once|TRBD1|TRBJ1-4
CASSPTGTGNEKLFF
TGTGCCAGCAGTCCTACCGGGACAGGGAATGAAAAACTGTTTTTT
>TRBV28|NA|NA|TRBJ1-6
CASNGQNSPLHF
TGTGCCAGCAATGGGCAGAATTCACCCCTCCACTTT
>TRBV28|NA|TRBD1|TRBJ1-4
CASSLGRTGINEKLFF
TGTGCCAGCAGTTTAGGGAGGACAGGCATTAATGAAAAACTGTTTTTT
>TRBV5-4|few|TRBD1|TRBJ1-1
CASSWDRGLGDTEAFF
TGTGCCAGCAGCTGGGACAGGGGGTTGGGGGACACTGAAGCTTTCTTT
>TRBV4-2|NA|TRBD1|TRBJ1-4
CASSQAAGQDEKLFF
TGTGCCAGCAGCCAAGCCGCCGGACAGGATGAAAAACTGTTTTTT
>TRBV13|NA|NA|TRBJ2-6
CASSSRGTGANVLTF
TGTGCCAGCAGCTCTAGGGGGACCGGGGCCAACGTCCTGACTTTC
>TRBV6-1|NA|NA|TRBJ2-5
CASSGQGQIQETQYF
TGTGCCAGCAGTGGCCAAGGACAGATACAAGAGACCCAGTACTTC
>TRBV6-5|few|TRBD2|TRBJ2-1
CASSSGLAGVPRQFF
TGTGCCAGCAGTTCGGGACTAGCGGGAGTCCCAAGGCAGTTCTTC
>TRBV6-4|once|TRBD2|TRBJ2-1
CASARGGSSYNEQFF
TGTGCCAGCGCTCGGGGGGGGTCCTCCTACAATGAGCAGTTCTTC
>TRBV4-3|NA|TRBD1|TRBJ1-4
CASSQEGQGNNEKLFF
TGCGCCAGCAGCCAGGAAGGACAGGGTAATAATGAAAAACTGTTTTTT
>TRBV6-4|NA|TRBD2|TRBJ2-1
CASSEKGLAVNNEQFF
TGTGCCAGCAGTGAAAAAGGACTAGCGGTGAACAATGAGCAGTTCTTC
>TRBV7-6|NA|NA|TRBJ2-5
CASSTREPRETQYF
TGTGCCAGCAGCACCCGGGAGCCCAGAGAGACCCAGTACTTC
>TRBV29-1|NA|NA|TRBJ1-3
CSVEDLLRNTIYF
TGCAGCGTTGAAGACCTACTACGAAACACCATATATTTT
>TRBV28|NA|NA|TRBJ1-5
CASSLYGSHQPQHF
TGTGCCAGCAGTTTATACGGGTCCCATCAGCCCCAGCATTTT
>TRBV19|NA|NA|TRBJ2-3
CASTFTGKQSDTQYF
TGTGCCAGTACCTTTACAGGGAAACAGTCGGATACGCAGTATTTT